This T cell receptor delta chain is from a study of human gamma delta and Vdelta1 T cells. Overall study results and limits: Delta One T cells were reportedly polyclonal and broadly cytotoxic against acute myeloid leukemia.

About this clone: What it binds is unknown.

Trimming cost V 1 base and J 0 bases; bases outside gene matches: 23. Germline V gene lookup returns CDR1 TSWWSYY and CDR2 QGS. This CDR3 comprises 23 residues. TCRdb redid the clone calls on the PCR reads with CATT. The sample consists of about 6,500 delta-chain clones, 30% to 45% of them appearing once. The rearrangement links TRDV1 to TRDJ1; 10 nucleotides match TRDD3. The receptor comes from a human donor in good health. Input material: Vdelta1 gamma-delta T cells from blood grown in culture (DOT cells). The CDR3 sequence is CALGEPPLPHWGMDRWYTDKLIF. CDR3 DNA sequence: TGTGCTCTTGGGGAACCCCCCCTTCCCCACTGGGGGATGGACCGGTGGTACACCGATAAACTCATCTTT.